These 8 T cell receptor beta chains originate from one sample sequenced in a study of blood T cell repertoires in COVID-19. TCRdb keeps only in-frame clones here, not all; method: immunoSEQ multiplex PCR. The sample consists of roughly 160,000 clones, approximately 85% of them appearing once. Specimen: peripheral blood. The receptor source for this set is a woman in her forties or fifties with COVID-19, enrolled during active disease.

The CDR3 DNA reads as TGTGCCAGCCAGGACATTAGCAATCAGCCCCAGCATTTT. Translation: CASQDISNQPQHF. The J gene is TRBJ1-5, the V gene TRBV6-5; a possible D gene is TRBD1 (5 bases). This CDR3 contains 13 residues. Looked up from germline, CDR1 is MNHEY and CDR2 is SVGAGI. The V end lost 8 bases, the J end lost 0 bases, and 8 bases lay between the germline ends.

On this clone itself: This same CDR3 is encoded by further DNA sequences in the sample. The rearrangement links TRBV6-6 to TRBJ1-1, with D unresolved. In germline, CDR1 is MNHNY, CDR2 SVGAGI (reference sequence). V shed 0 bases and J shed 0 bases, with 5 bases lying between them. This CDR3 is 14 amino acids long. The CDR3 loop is CASSYSEMNTEAFF. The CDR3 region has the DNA TGTGCCAGCAGTTACTCAGAGATGAACACTGAAGCTTTCTTT.

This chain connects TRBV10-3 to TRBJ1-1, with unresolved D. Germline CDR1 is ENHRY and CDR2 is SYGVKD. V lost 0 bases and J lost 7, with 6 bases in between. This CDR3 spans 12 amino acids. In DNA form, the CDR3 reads TGTGCCATCAGTGAGTCGCAGATTGAAGCTTTCTTT. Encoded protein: CAISESQIEAFF.

CDR3 in DNA: TGTGCCAGCAGCTTATTTCGGGACAGGGGGATGTCCTCCTACGAGCAGTACTTC. It codes for CASSLFRDRGMSSYEQYF. The rearrangement joins TRBV13 to TRBJ2-7, with 11 bases aligning to TRBD1. The V gene end was trimmed by 2 bases and the J gene end by 0 bases; junction bases not matched to a gene: 9. The CDR3 loop spans 18 amino acids. Per germline, CDR1 PRHDT and CDR2 FYEKMQ (reference sequence).

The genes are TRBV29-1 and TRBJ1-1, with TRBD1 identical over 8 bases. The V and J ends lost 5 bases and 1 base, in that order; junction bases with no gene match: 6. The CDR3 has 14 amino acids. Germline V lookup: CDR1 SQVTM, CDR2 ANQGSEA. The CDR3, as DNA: TGCAGCGTTACGGGGGACAGGACGAACACTGAAGCTTTCTTT. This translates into CSVTGDRTNTEAFF.

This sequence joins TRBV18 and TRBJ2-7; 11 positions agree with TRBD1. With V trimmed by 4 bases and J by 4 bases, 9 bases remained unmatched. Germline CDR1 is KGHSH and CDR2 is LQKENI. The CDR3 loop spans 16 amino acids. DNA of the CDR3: TGTGCCAGCTCACGATCCGGGACAGGGGGTATTTACGAGCAGTACTTC. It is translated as CASSRSGTGGIYEQYF.

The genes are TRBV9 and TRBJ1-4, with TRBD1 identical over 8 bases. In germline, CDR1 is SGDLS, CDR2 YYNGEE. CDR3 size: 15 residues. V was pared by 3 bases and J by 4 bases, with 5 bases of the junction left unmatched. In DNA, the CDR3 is TGTGCCAGCAGCGCCTCAGGGGGCAATAATGAAAAACTGTTTTTT. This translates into CASSASGGNNEKLFF.

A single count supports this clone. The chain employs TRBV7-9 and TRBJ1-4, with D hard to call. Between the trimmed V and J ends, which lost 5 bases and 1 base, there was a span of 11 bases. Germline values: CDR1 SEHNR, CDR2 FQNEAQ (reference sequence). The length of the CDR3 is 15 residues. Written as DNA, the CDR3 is TGTGCCAGCAGCGGATACAGAATAACTAATGAAAAACTGTTTTTT. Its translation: CASSGYRITNEKLFF. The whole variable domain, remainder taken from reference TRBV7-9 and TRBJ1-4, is DTGVSQNPRHKITKRGQNVTFRCDPISEHNRLYWYRQTLGQGPEFLTYFQNEAQLEKSRLLSDRFSAERPKGSFSTLEIQRTEQGDSAMYLCASSGYRITNEKLFFGSGTQLSVL.